This passage covers 2 T cell receptor beta chains from one sample sequenced in a study of T-cell memory formation after mild COVID-19. TCRdb re-derived calls from the 5' RACE reads in MiXCR, one entry per CDR3 protein. The table records around 210,000 distinct CDR3 sequences, approximately 10% of them present only once. Sequenced sample: PBMCs or a T cell subset sorted from them (not recorded which). These receptors were obtained from a young man who had mild COVID-19 (a few samples of this study predate the infection). Cell type and time point are not known.

This clonotype turned up a few times. V and J are TRBV12-3 or TRBV12-4 and TRBJ2-7, with 14 bases lining up with TRBD2. This CDR3 is 13 amino acids long. Trimming at V came to 6 bases and at J to 6 bases, leaving 1 base not matched to a gene. CDR3 in DNA: TGTGCCAGCAGAGGGACTAGCGGGGGCGAGCAGTACTTC. Translation: CASRGTSGGEQYF.

The chain carries TRBV12-3 or TRBV12-4 and TRBJ1-1, with D perhaps matching TRBD1 (5 bases). Trimming removed 4 bases from V and 4 bases from J, with 13 bases in between. The CDR3 runs to 14 residues. CDR3 in amino acids: CASSSPGQRTEAFF. In DNA form, the CDR3 reads TGTGCCAGCAGTTCCCCAGGGCAGCGCACTGAAGCTTTCTTT.